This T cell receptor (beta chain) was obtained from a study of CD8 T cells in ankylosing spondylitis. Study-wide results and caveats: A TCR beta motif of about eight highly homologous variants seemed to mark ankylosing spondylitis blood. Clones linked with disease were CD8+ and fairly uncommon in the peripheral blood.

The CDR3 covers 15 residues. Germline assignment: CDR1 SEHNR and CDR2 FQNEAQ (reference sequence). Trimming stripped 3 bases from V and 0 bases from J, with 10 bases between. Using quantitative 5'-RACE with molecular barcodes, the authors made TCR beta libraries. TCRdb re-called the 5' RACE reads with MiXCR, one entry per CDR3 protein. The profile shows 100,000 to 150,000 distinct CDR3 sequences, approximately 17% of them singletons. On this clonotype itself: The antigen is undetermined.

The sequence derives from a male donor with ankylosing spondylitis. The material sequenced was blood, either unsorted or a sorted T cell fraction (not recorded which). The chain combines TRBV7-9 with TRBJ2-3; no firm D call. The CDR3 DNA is TGTGCCAGCAGCTTGCGAGCGTTTAGCACAGATACGCAGTATTTT. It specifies CASSLRAFSTDTQYF.